This is a list of T cell receptor beta chains from one sample in a study of T cell changes during pregnancy in multiple sclerosis. Method: immunoSEQ multiplex PCR; TCRdb's copy keeps in-frame clones and lacks some. The profile shows 80,000 to 100,000 clones, approximately 93% of them singletons. The source material was peripheral blood, sampled after pregnancy. These receptors originate from a female donor with multiple sclerosis, enrolled in a pregnancy study. Each CDR3 is given with its conserved first and last residue. D genes are given only for firm matches. Expanded clones are given a class, and other clones once, few, many or no size at all.

>.|TRBJ1-2|TRBV10-1|.
TGCGCCAGCAGTGAGGAAAGGGGGAACTATGGCTACACCTTC
CASSEERGNYGYTF
>few|TRBJ1-2|TRBV27|.
TGTGCCAGCAGGGAGGGGTCCCATTATGGCTACACCTTC
CASREGSHYGYTF
>.|TRBJ2-7|TRBV30|.
TGTGCCTGGAGTGTCGTCGGTGGCTACGAGCAGTACTTC
CAWSVVGGYEQYF
>.|TRBJ2-7|TRBV18|TRBD1
TGTGCCAGCTCACCACAGGGACAGGGGGCGCTGGGCGAGCAGTACTTC
CASSPQGQGALGEQYF
>.|TRBJ2-5|TRBV6-6|TRBD1
TGTGCCAGCAGCCGGGACAGGGGATCCGAGACCCAGTACTTC
CASSRDRGSETQYF
>.|TRBJ2-1|TRBV6-4|.
TGTGCCAGCAGTGACTCGAGCAGGAATGAGCAGTTCTTC
CASSDSSRNEQFF
>.|TRBJ2-2|TRBV27|TRBD1
TGTGCCAGCAGTCCCAGACAGGGGGCCTTGCTGGCCGGGGAGCTGTTTTTT
CASSPRQGALLAGELFF
>.|TRBJ2-5|TRBV5-1|TRBD2
TGCGCCAGCAGCATAACCGTAGCGGGAAGCCAAGAGACCCAGTACTTC
CASSITVAGSQETQYF
>.|TRBJ2-1|TRBV5-4|.
TGTGCCAGCAGCAACCCGAGCGGAGAGCAGTTCTTC
CASSNPSGEQFF
>.|TRBJ2-3|TRBV7-2|TRBD2
TGTGCCAGCAGCTTGGGGGTCGGGACTAGCGGGGGGTATACGCAGTATTTT
CASSLGVGTSGGYTQYF